The 10 T cell receptor beta chains given below trace back to one sample, sequenced in a study of cytomegalovirus exposure and HLA in healthy donors. Amplification used 60 Vbeta primers and 13 Jbeta primers. Libraries were prepared by immunoSEQ multiplex PCR; TCRdb keeps only in-frame clonotypes and omits some of them. Counted here are 75,000 to 100,000 clones, around 74% occurring once; the ten biggest clones make up approximately 3.2%. What was sequenced was PBMCs. Source of these receptors: a female donor in good health and CMV-seropositive.

The V gene is TRBV30, the J gene TRBJ2-2; TRBD2 might be the D (5 bases). From germline, CDR1 is GTSNPN and CDR2 SVGIG (reference sequence). With 0 bases removed from V and 6 bases from J, the gap between germline ends came to 8 bases. The CDR3 contains 13 residues. The CDR3 is CAWSVGSPGELFF. DNA of the CDR3: TGTGCCTGGAGTGTGGGGAGTCCCGGGGAGCTGTTTTTT.

The V call is TRBV10-3, the J call TRBJ2-2, with a possible D match to TRBD2 (5 bases). Trimming pared 1 base from V and 2 bases from J, leaving 11 bases between. This CDR3 comprises 16 residues. Germline CDR1 ENHRY, CDR2 SYGVKD. The CDR3 protein is CAISEFSAGNTGELFF. As DNA, the CDR3 is TGTGCCATCAGTGAGTTTAGCGCTGGAAACACCGGGGAGCTGTTTTTT.

J is TRBJ1-3 and V is TRBV30; the D is unclear. CDR1 is GTSNPN and CDR2 is SVGIG in the germline V gene (reference sequence). V was cut by 5 bases and J by 0 bases, with 17 bases left in between. The CDR3 sequence is 16 residues long. The CDR3 coding sequence is TGTGCCTGGGGGTGGTTCCCAGCTAGCTCTGGAAACACCATATATTTT. This codes for CAWGWFPASSGNTIYF.

The rearrangement links TRBV4-1 to TRBJ1-5; D perhaps matches TRBD1 (5 bases). Per the germline V gene, CDR1 is MGHRA and CDR2 is YSYEKL. CDR3 length equals 15 residues. The V and J ends lost 3 bases and 3 bases respectively, with 12 bases between them. The CDR3 is CASSQGGASNQPQHF. For the CDR3, the DNA is TGCGCCAGCAGCCAGGGAGGGGCTTCCAATCAGCCCCAGCATTTT.

The V call is TRBV4-3, the J call TRBJ1-2, with a possible D match to TRBD1 (6 bases). The CDR3 consists of 13 residues. Trimming cost V 4 bases and J 6 bases, with 12 bases left between them. Germline values: CDR1 LGHNA, CDR2 YSLEER. In DNA form, the CDR3 reads TGCGCCAGCAGCCTCAGGGGAGGGGATGGCTACACCTTC. It is translated as CASSLRGGDGYTF.

The sample holds a few counts of this clone. The chain joins TRBV9 to TRBJ2-2; D is perhaps TRBD2 (5 bases). CDR3 length equals 14 residues. V dropped 3 bases and J dropped 4 bases, with 10 bases sitting between them. Germline values: CDR1 SGDLS, CDR2 YYNGEE. The CDR3 loop is CASSAIAGTGELFF. CDR3 DNA: TGTGCCAGCAGCGCGATCGCGGGCACCGGGGAGCTGTTTTTT. The whole variable domain, remainder taken from reference TRBV9 and TRBJ2-2, is DSGVTQTPKHLITATGQRVTLRCSPRSGDLSVYWYQQSLDQGLQFLIQYYNGEERAKGNILERFSAQQFPDLHSELNLSSLELGDSALYFCASSAIAGTGELFFGEGSRLTVL.

This chain connects TRBV7-6 to TRBJ1-4; 8 bases line up with TRBD1. This CDR3 has 16 residues. Germline trimming cut 0 bases from V and 5 bases from J; bases unmatched to any gene: 5. Germline V lookup: CDR1 SGHVS, CDR2 FNYEAQ. CDR3 in DNA: TGTGCCAGCAGCTTAGCCGGACAGGGTATAAATGAAAAACTGTTTTTT. It is translated as CASSLAGQGINEKLFF.

The J gene is TRBJ2-3, the V gene TRBV11-2, with TRBD2 matching 9 bases. The CDR3 totals 15 residues. V dropped 1 base and J dropped 2; count of bases not matched to a gene: 1. CDR1 and CDR2 from the germline V gene are SGHAT and FQNNGV. In nucleotides, the CDR3 is TGTGCCAGCAGCTTAGGGACTAGCGTCACAGATACGCAGTATTTT. The encoded protein is CASSLGTSVTDTQYF.

This chain uses TRBV11-3 with TRBJ2-7, with a tentative D call TRBD1 (6 bases). In germline, CDR1 is SGHNT, CDR2 YENEEA. Between the trimmed V and J ends, which lost 3 bases and 1 base, there was a span of 10 bases. This CDR3 comprises 14 residues. The CDR3 coding sequence is TGTGCCAGCAGCTTGAACAGGGCGTCCTACGAGCAGTACTTC. It encodes CASSLNRASYEQYF.

V gene TRBV7-2 combines with J gene TRBJ2-7, with D tentatively TRBD2 (6 bases). Trimming removed 5 bases at V and 1 base at J, with 15 bases between. The CDR3 covers 15 residues. Germline V gene sequence: CDR1 SGHTA, CDR2 FQGNSA. CDR3 in DNA: TGTGCCAGCAGCGCTCGGGACTCAACGTCCTACGAGCAGTACTTC. This sequence encodes CASSARDSTSYEQYF.